One T cell receptor (beta chain) is described in this entry. This clone was seen only a few times. What antigen it recognizes has not been identified. Per-base quality was not reported, and no clone a single base away is much larger than it. The library was made by the immunoSEQ multiplex PCR assay. The multiplex PCR relied on a mix of 60 forward primers for TCR Vbeta segments and 13 reverse primers for TCR Jbeta segments. The CDR3 region of rearranged TCR beta genes was amplified from genomic DNA by a multiplex PCR assay. On the Illumina HiSeq System, the amplified TCR beta libraries were sequenced as 87-base-pair reads. On the study's bioinformatics: A later analysis counted tens of millions of unique TCR beta chains across the 500 to 850 repertoires, and 9.5 million to 11 million of these chains were shared by at least two donors. Raw reads were error-corrected and collapsed into unique sequences with a nearest-neighbor algorithm that merged closely related sequences to remove PCR and sequencing errors. V, D and J gene segments were assigned by aligning CDR3 sequences to IMGT reference sequences. For a sequence to be retained, a match of at least six nucleotides was required to both a V gene segment and a J gene segment. Rearrangements were classified as productive when the CDR3 lacked stop codons and remained in frame with V and J, and all other rearrangements were classified as non-productive. Following IMGT convention, CDR3 was defined as the stretch from the second conserved V-encoded cysteine up to the conserved J-encoded phenylalanine. The earlier analysis of some 600 of the donors excluded sequences that lacked an unambiguous match to a single V gene segment. An earlier analysis of a few hundred of the donors classified V segments as functional when productive rearrangements were above 56.7% and as segregating when the standard deviation between donors was above 5%. A statistical classification framework was built for diagnosing cytomegalovirus status from the catalog of TCR beta chain sequences. V and J gene assignment, in a later analysis, came from comparing TCR nucleotide sequences with IMGT/GENE-DB human TR gene sequences. In a later analysis, CDR3 sequences and most-parsimonious VDJ recombination scenarios were assigned using the TCRdist pipeline. In a later analysis, each TCR beta chain was defined by its CDR3 amino acid sequence together with its V-gene family, and reads without a unique V-gene family were excluded. To address suspected cross-contamination and a sequencing artifact, a later analysis removed approximately 590 highly shared, low-generation-probability nucleotide sequences. In a later analysis, a clonal expansion index was calculated for each public chain from normalized within-repertoire ranks of inferred template counts. In a later analysis, generation probabilities were computed using a VDJ recombination model fitted to out-of-frame rearrangements, and the results were checked against IGoR. Hypergeometric tests were used in a later analysis to score TCR-TCR, TCR-HLA and TCR-CMV co-occurrence, with a repertoire-size bias correction applied to the TCR pairs. In a later analysis, false discovery rates were estimated by permuting HLA or CMV assignments 20 times. In a later analysis, co-occurring TCRs were grouped using DBSCAN, with TCRdist sequence similarity added in when clustering inside HLA-allele-positive subsets. Repertoires with fewer than 30,000 or more than 120,000 public chains were left out of co-occurrence clustering, as were about 5 repertoires with anomalous nucleotide sharing. The immuneACCESS repertoire file appears here via TCRdb, limited to in-frame rearrangements. These files lack a portion of the clones; in checked studies, under half of the deficit traces to unresolved V genes, and the cause of the others is not known. From that table come the V and J calls and clone size; the DNA was used to work out D and trimming. The sample records about 110,000 clones, about 86% of which are singletons. Together, the top ten hold 1.5% to 2% of the sample.

This specimen belongs to a study of cytomegalovirus exposure and HLA in healthy donors (dated by TCRdb to the late 2010s). Background for the entire study: In an earlier analysis of 587 of the donors, less than 350 Gb of sequence data and 117 million unique TCR beta sequences from about 190 million T cells were reported. All discovery cohort repertoires had been generated using a single sequencing platform. The study aimed to test whether signatures of past pathogen exposure could be identified by cataloging public T cell receptors. In an earlier analysis of over 550 of the donors, high-throughput TCR beta sequencing was used to judge whether each TCR beta V gene segment behaved as functional or pseudogenic. A separate validation cohort of 100 to 150 different subjects was used in addition to the approximately 700-subject first cohort. A later analysis re-analyzed previously published TCR beta repertoires from 550 to 700 donors and added high-resolution HLA genotyping to study TCR occurrence patterns. In the later analysis, no new phenotypic data were used to find candidate immune exposures; instead, reliance was placed on TCR beta sequences and their occurrence across donors. The number of typed donors differed by locus: roughly 629-640 for A, B, C, DRB1 and DQB1; 500 to 550 for DQA1; 600 to 610 for DPA1; and roughly 450 for DPB1. High-throughput TCR immunosequencing, statistical association of individual TCRs with disease status, and machine learning were combined to predict cytomegalovirus infection status. Class I and class II HLA loci were covered by the typing at four-digit resolution. Across around 400 genotyped donors of the cohort, an average of about 240,000 unique TCR beta nucleotide sequences per donor were sequenced, and approximately 17% of those sequences were non-productive. An early release covering approximately 600 HLA-typed donors comprised approximately 300 gigabases of sequencing data and approximately 85 million unique TCR sequences. Donor age, sex, ethnicity and CMV serostatus were collected together with the repertoire data. A later genetic analysis used genome-wide SNP genotypes for about 60% of the 666 donors, treating that subset as a discovery cohort. Of the roughly 400 genotyped donors, roughly 76% were placed in the genetic ancestry cluster associated with self-reported Caucasian donors. The T cell repertoires of 550 to 850 subjects were profiled by immunosequencing and related to cytomegalovirus serostatus. Because of strong linkage in the cohort, roughly five DR-DQ haplotypes were treated as single units for association and clustering. What the research found in general, with its limitations: Across donors, most TCR sequences were observed very rarely, whereas some public TCRs were present in many individuals. In the study, around 160 TCR beta chains were listed as associated with cytomegalovirus. Because HLA typing was unavailable for some donors at each locus, only the typed subset was used in association tests. The only immune exposure information available for the cohort was CMV serostatus. In a later analysis, the rate of TCR association differed among HLA loci, with DRB1 alleles having the most associated TCRs and HLA-C alleles having the fewest. In a later analysis, several top co-occurrence clusters were reported to appear linked to parvovirus B19, influenza, CMV and Epstein-Barr virus. Correlated functional status among segregating V segments might reflect linkage disequilibrium, but an unknown experimental factor could not be ruled out. Because counts were too low, under 20 rarely observed V segments, including chromosome 9 orphons, were left out of the earlier analysis of several hundred of the donors. In a later analysis, most CMV-associated TCR beta chains were found to appear HLA-restricted, with HLA associations seemingly driven largely by CMV exposure. A later genetic analysis reported fewer N-insertions in productive TCRs among donors in an Asian-associated ancestry cluster than the roughly 720-donor mean. A group of highly shared sequence variants was considered likely to be a technical artifact of the sequencing pipeline. A later analysis found that HLA-associated TCR beta chains were more clonally expanded and had lower generation probabilities than equally common non-associated chains. Three of the identified cytomegalovirus-associated TCR beta chains were confirmed in vitro to be specific for cytomegalovirus antigens. A further reported finding was that TCR beta sequences accurately predicted the HLA-A and HLA-B alleles for most subjects in the first cohort. A later genetic analysis associated a missense DCLRE1C variant with V-gene and J-gene trimming of TCR beta chains, and an independent cohort replicated the association. In an earlier analysis of around 600 of the donors, most TCR beta V segments were observed in productive rearrangements about 87% or about 30% of the time, broadly matching IMGT annotations. Specific HLA alleles were associated with 15,000 to 20,000 TCR beta sequences at a false discovery rate of 0.05 in a later analysis. Cytomegalovirus status was reported to be diagnosed by the classifier with high specificity and sensitivity in both the original and validation cohorts. Some IMGT-functional V segments, including TRBV6-2 and TRBV6-3, could not be distinguished by the 87-base-pair reads and were therefore excluded. Presence/absence analyses assumed roughly uniform sequencing depth across donors, an assumption that may not hold. Strong co-occurrence of HLA alleles, especially DR and DQ, made assigning TCR associations to individual alleles difficult. The authors suggested that the approach could potentially be extended to other disease states and immunological phenotypes. The cohort was sequenced for TCR beta chains only, and without alpha or paired-chain data the features that could be detected were limited.

A distance of 6 bases separates the germline ends of V and J, which lose 6 bases and 3 bases respectively. Including cysteine and phenylalanine, the CDR3 has 12 amino acids. Solely the CDR3 DNA is kept, with 36 bases framed from the first base. Via the germline V gene, CDR1 is SNHLY and CDR2 FYNNEI. The cohort was made up of several hundred healthy bone marrow donors. All cohort members were sampled while nominally healthy, although unrecorded immune exposures were likely present. The donor tested CMV seronegative and was one of the 352 seronegative cohort members. A peripheral blood sample was collected from each donor, and TCR beta sequencing was performed on peripheral blood mononuclear cells. Genomic DNA was extracted from the blood cell samples with the Qiagen DNeasy Blood Extraction Kit.

The sequence derives from a man aged 35-49 years in good health and CMV-seronegative. The source material was PBMCs. The chain uses TRBV2 and TRBJ1-5; confidence is insufficient to name the D gene. The nucleotides read TGTGCCAGCAGGGCCCTCAATCAGCCCCAGCATTTT. Its translation is CASRALNQPQHF.